This TCR beta chain was retrieved from a study of glioma-infiltrating T cells after dendritic cell vaccination. About the study: Three intradermal dendritic cell vaccine injections were given every two weeks.

CDR3 length equals 14 residues. The V gene's germline CDR1 is PRHDT and CDR2 FYEKMQ (reference sequence). The ends lost 5 bases at V and 1 base at J; junction bases unmatched: 4. The sample holds one count of this clone. Only patients with spare fresh-frozen tumor and over two years of follow-up were included. TCRB CDR3 was amplified from 2 ug genomic DNA or less. The PCR used 60 V beta and 13 J beta primers. Clones were read by immunoSEQ multiplex PCR, and TCRdb kept only the in-frame ones, dropping some. This table holds roughly 47,000 clones, approximately 83% found once. Specimen: blood, collected before dendritic cell vaccination. This chain joins TRBV13 and TRBJ2-7, with 8 bases matching TRBD2. This clonotype originated in a human donor with glioblastoma. This CDR3 is CASSGRGESYEQYF. The CDR3 bases are TGTGCCAGCAGCGGGCGGGGGGAGTCCTACGAGCAGTACTTC. The full variable domain, completed using reference TRBV13 and TRBJ2-7, is AAGVIQSPRHLIKEKRETATLKCYPIPRHDTVYWYQQGPGQDPQFLISFYEKMQSDKGSIPDRFSAQQFSDYHSELNMSSLELGDSALYFCASSGRGESYEQYFGPGTRLTVT.